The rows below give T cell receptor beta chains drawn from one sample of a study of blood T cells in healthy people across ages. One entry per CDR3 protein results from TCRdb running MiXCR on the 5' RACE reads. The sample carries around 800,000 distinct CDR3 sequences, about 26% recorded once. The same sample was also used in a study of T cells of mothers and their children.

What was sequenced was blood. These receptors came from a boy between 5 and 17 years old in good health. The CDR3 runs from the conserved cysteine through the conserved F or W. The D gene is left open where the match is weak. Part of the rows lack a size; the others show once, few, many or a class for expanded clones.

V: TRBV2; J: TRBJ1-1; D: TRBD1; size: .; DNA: TGTGCCAGCGGGGGACAGGGGAACGCTGGAGCTTTCTTT; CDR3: CASGGQGNAGAFF
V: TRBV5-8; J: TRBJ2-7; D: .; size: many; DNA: TGTGCCAGCAGCTTGGAGAGGGCAGGGCGAAACGAGCAGTACTTC; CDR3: CASSLERAGRNEQYF
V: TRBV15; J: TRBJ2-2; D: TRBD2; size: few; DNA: TGTGCCACCAGCAGAGGACTAGCGGGGGGGACGAACACCGGGGAGCTGTTTTTT; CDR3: CATSRGLAGGTNTGELFF
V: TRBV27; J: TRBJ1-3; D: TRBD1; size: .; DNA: TGTGCCAGCAGTCCGGACAGGGGCTCTGGAAACACCATATATTTT; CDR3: CASSPDRGSGNTIYF
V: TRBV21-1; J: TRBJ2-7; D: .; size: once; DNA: TGTGCCAGCAGCGAGGGGCAGTGCGAGCAGTACTTC; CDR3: CASSEGQCEQYF
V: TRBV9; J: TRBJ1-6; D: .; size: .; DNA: TGTGCCATTGCGCCGGGGGGGAATTCACCCCTCCACTTT; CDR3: CAIAPGGNSPLHF
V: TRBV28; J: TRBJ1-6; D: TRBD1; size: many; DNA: TGTGCCAGCAGCCCCGGACAGGGGAATTCACCCCTCCACTTT; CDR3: CASSPGQGNSPLHF
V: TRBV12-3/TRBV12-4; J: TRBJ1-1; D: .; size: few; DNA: TGTGCCAGCAGCCTTGGGGCGGGACCCACTGAAGCTTTCTTT; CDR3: CASSLGAGPTEAFF
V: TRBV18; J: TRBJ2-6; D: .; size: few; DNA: TGTGCCAGCTCTACTACCGAGGGGGAACTCTCTGGGGCCAACGTCCTGACTTTC; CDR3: CASSTTEGELSGANVLTF
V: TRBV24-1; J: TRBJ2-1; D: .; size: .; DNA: TGTGCCACCAGTCTCGCGGGGCTATACAATGAGCAGTTCTTC; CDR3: CATSLAGLYNEQFF
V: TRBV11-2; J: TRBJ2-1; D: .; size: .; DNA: TGTGCCAGCAGGAGGGACGGACATTACAATGAGCAGTTCTTC; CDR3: CASRRDGHYNEQFF
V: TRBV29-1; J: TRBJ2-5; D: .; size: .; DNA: TGCAGCGCCCAGGGACAGCGGGTCGTGGCCCAGTACTTC; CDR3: CSAQGQRVVAQYF
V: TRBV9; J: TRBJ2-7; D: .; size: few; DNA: TGTGCCAGCAGCGCTGGGTGGTCCTACGAGCAGTACTTC; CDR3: CASSAGWSYEQYF
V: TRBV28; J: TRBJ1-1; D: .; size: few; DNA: TGTGCCAGCAGTTTAGGGGTTTTGAACACTGAAGCTTTCTTT; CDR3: CASSLGVLNTEAFF
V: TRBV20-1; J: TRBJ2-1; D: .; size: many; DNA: TGCAGTGCCGAGGGCTCCTACAATGAGCAGTTCTTC; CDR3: CSAEGSYNEQFF
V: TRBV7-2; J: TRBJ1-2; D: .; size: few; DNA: TGTGCCAGCAGCTTAGACTTGTCAGACTATGGCTACACCTTC; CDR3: CASSLDLSDYGYTF
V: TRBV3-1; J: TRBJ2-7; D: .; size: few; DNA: TGTGCCAGCAGCCAAGATACAGCCGGTCGAGAGCAGTACTTC; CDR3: CASSQDTAGREQYF
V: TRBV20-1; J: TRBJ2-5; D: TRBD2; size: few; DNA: TGCAGTGCCAGATATCGGGGGGACCCCCTGGGGACCCAGTACTTC; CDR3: CSARYRGDPLGTQYF
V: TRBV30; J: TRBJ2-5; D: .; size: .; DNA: TGTGCCCGTACCAATAGCGGTATGGAGACCCAGTACTTC; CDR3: CARTNSGMETQYF
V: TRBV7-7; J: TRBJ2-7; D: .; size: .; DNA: TGTGCCCGCCCCGGAAGGTACGAGCAGTACTTC; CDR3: CARPGRYEQYF
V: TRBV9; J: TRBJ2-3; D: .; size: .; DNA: TGTGCCAGCAGCGTAGGGTCGACAGACACAGATACGCAGTATTTT; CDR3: CASSVGSTDTDTQYF
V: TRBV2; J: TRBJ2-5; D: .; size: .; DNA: TGTGCCAGCATTCGAGGACAGAAAGAGACCCGGTACTTC; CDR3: CASIRGQKETRYF
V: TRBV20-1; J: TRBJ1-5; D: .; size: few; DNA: TGCGGTGCTAAGAGGGCTAATCAGCCCCAGCATTTT; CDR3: CGAKRANQPQHF
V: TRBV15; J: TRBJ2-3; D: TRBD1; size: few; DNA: TGTGCCACCAGCAGTCAGGGTCCAGGGGGTAATACGCAGTATTTT; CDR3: CATSSQGPGGNTQYF
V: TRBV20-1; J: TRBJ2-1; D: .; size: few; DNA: TGCAGTGCCAATGGGAAGGTGGGGGGCTCCTACAATGAGCAGTTCTTC; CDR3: CSANGKVGGSYNEQFF
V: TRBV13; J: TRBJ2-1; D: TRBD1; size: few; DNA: TGTGCCAGCAGCTTAGGGAGGGGGCCTCTCTACAATGAGCAGTTCTTC; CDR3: CASSLGRGPLYNEQFF
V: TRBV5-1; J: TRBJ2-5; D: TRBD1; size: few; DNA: TGCGCCAGCAGCCGAACCGGGACAGGGGGCGTAGAGACCCAGTACTTC; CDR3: CASSRTGTGGVETQYF
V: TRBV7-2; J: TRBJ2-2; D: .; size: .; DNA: TGTGCCAGCAGCTTAGGTGCCCTACCTGCCACCGGGGAGCTGTTTTTT; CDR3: CASSLGALPATGELFF
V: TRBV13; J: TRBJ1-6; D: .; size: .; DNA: TGTGCCAGCAGCTTAACCAGGGGAGGGGTCGTCAATTCACCCCTCCACTTT; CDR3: CASSLTRGGVVNSPLHF
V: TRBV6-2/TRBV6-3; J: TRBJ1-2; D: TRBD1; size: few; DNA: TGTGCCAGCAACCTACAACAGGGGAGCAACTATGGCTACACCTTC; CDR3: CASNLQQGSNYGYTF
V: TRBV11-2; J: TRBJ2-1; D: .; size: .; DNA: TGTGCCAGCAGCTTAAGGGGCCCAACCGAGCAGTTCTTC; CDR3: CASSLRGPTEQFF
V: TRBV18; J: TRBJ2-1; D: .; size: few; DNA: TGTGCCAGCTCACCCACACGGTCAGGCGATGAGCAGTTCTTC; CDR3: CASSPTRSGDEQFF
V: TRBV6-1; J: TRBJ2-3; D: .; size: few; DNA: TGTGCCAGCGGGCGATCGTTTACAGATACGCAGTATTTT; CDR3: CASGRSFTDTQYF
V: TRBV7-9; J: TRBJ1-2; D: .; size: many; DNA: TGTGCCAGCAGCTTATCATCACTCGACAGCTATGGCTACACCTTC; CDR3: CASSLSSLDSYGYTF
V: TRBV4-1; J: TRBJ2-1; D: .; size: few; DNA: TGCGCCAGCAGGGGAGGCCATAAGCAGTTCTTC; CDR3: CASRGGHKQFF
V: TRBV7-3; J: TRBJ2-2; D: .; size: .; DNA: TGTGCCAGCAGCTTGTACAGGGAGGGTAACACCGGGGAGCTGTTTTTT; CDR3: CASSLYREGNTGELFF
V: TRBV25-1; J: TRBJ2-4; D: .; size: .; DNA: TGTGCCAGCAGTGATGAACAGGGCGGCAAAAACATTCAGTACTTC; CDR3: CASSDEQGGKNIQYF
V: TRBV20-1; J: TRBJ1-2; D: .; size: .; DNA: TGCAGTGCTAGATCTCACTCGTTACCGGGCTACACCTTC; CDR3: CSARSHSLPGYTF
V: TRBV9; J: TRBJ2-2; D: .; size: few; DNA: TGTGCCAGCAGCGTAGTGGGGCTCGGGAACACCGGGGAGCTGTTTTTT; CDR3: CASSVVGLGNTGELFF
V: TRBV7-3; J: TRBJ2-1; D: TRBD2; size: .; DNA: TGTGCCAGCAGCCCCGCCCCACTAGCGGGAGTTCCCAATGAGCAGTTCTTC; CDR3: CASSPAPLAGVPNEQFF
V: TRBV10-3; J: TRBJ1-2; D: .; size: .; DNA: TGTGCCACCGACCAGGGAGCGGGGCGCTTGGCTGGCTACACCTTC; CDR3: CATDQGAGRLAGYTF
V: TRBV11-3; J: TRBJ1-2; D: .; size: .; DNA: TGTGCCAGCAGCCTCCGAGATAAAGATGGCTACACCTTC; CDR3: CASSLRDKDGYTF
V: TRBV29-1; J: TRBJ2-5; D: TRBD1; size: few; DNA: TGCAGCGGGACAGGGATCCCGGGGAGAGAGACCCAGTACTTC; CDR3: CSGTGIPGRETQYF
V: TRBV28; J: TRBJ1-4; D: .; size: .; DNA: TGTGCCAGCAGACCTCCCTTGGGGGGGGGCAATGAAAAACTGTTTTTT; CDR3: CASRPPLGGGNEKLFF
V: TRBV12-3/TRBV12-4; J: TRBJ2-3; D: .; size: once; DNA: TGTGCCAGCAGTCGGAGTGTAAAACCCACAGATACGCAGTATTTT; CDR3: CASSRSVKPTDTQYF
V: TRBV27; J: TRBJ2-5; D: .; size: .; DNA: TGTGCCAGCAGTTTTTGGCCTGAAAGGCCAGAGACCCAGTACTTC; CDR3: CASSFWPERPETQYF